Below, 12 T cell receptor beta chains from the same sample are listed, as sequenced in a study of long-term antiretroviral therapy in people with HIV. At survey level, the immunoSEQ assay was run in its v3.0 version. Repertoires were generated with immunoSEQ multiplex PCR, while TCRdb's copy carries only in-frame clones and drops some. The sample consists of fewer than 30,000 clones, 70% to 90% of them appearing once. The starting material was unsorted PBMCs, obtained 0.8 years after starting antiretroviral therapy. The origin of the receptors is a woman in her twenties or thirties with HIV.

A single count supports this clone. The rearrangement links TRBV28 to TRBJ1-3; 10 positions agree with TRBD1. CDR3 length equals 15 residues. CDR1 is MDHEN, CDR2 SYDVKM, per germline. Trimming cost V 10 bases and J 3 bases; bases outside gene matches: 9. CDR3 bases: TGTGCCACCCAGTCCGGGACAGGGGTTGGAAACACCATATATTTT. It specifies CATQSGTGVGNTIYF.

This sequence joins TRBV19 and TRBJ1-2; D is unclear. The CDR3 consists of 14 residues. Between the trimmed V and J ends, which lost 2 bases and 4 bases, there was a span of 11 bases. Germline loops: CDR1 LNHDA, CDR2 SQIVND (reference sequence). This CDR3 is CASSIRTESYGYTF. The CDR3 DNA reads TGTGCCAGTAGTATACGGACGGAAAGCTATGGCTACACCTTC.

The sample holds one count of this clone. V gene TRBV5-1 combines with J gene TRBJ2-1; D is ambiguous. The germline CDR1 and CDR2 sequences are SGHRS and YFSETQ. The CDR3 length is 15 residues. Trimming shortened V by 0 bases and J by 0 bases, and 7 bases separated the two germline ends. CDR3 coding DNA: TGCGCCAGCAGCTTGGGCGGAAGCTCCTACAATGAGCAGTTCTTC. Translation gives CASSLGGSSYNEQFF.

This CDR3 is CASSLGDTEAFF. In DNA form, the CDR3 reads TGTGCCAGCAGCTTGGGGGACACTGAAGCTTTCTTT. V and J are TRBV5-6 and TRBJ1-1; no clear D. CDR1 and CDR2 (germline): SGHDT, YYEEEE. Trimming took off 0 bases at V and 3 bases at J, with 3 bases between the two ends. This CDR3 has 12 residues.

This chain joins TRBV5-1 and TRBJ2-6, with D perhaps matching TRBD2 (6 bases). The V gene lost 5 bases and the J gene lost 0 bases, with 15 bases spanning the gap. The CDR3 loop spans 17 amino acids. Germline lookup yields CDR1 SGHRS and CDR2 YFSETQ. Written as DNA, the CDR3 is TGCGCCAGCAGGTGGGACTTGGGTTTCTCTGGGGCCAACGTCCTGACTTTC. Translating gives CASRWDLGFSGANVLTF.

This chain joins TRBV9 and TRBJ2-2; TRBD2 matches at 11 bases. V lost 0 bases and J lost 4; bases outside the gene matches: 2. From germline, CDR1 is SGDLS and CDR2 YYNGEE. The CDR3 is made up of 16 amino acids. CDR3 amino acids: CASSVVTSGATGELFF. CDR3 bases: TGTGCCAGCAGCGTAGTGACTAGCGGGGCCACCGGGGAGCTGTTTTTT.

The rearrangement uses TRBV9 and TRBJ2-7; 10 positions agree with TRBD2. The CDR3 is 16 amino acids. V lost 4 bases, J lost 6 bases, and 13 bases stayed unmatched. CDR1 SGDLS and CDR2 YYNGEE come from the germline V gene. The CDR3 reads CASSPIAGGTMAEQYF. DNA of the CDR3: TGTGCCAGCAGCCCTATAGCGGGGGGTACGATGGCCGAGCAGTACTTC.

This clone occurred once. The chain couples TRBV11-2 to TRBJ2-5, with TRBD2 matching over 14 bases. The CDR3 is 17 amino acids. Losses at the gene ends were 1 base for V and 5 bases for J; bases not matched to a gene: 6. Germline CDR1 SGHAT, CDR2 FQNNGV. Here the CDR3 reads CASSLARLAGGLETQYF. DNA for the CDR3: TGTGCCAGCAGCTTAGCTCGACTAGCGGGGGGGTTGGAGACCCAGTACTTC.

V usage is TRBV10-2 and J usage is TRBJ2-7; D is ambiguous. V gave up 4 bases and J gave up 3 bases, with 10 bases separating them. The CDR3 runs to 13 residues. CDR1 is WSHSY and CDR2 is SAAADI in the germline V gene. The CDR3, as DNA: TGCGCCAGCAGTGGTCGACTTAACTACGAGCAGTACGTC. Translated: CASSGRLNYEQYV.

The V gene is TRBV7-9, the J gene TRBJ2-3; tentatively, D is TRBD2 (7 bases). V was trimmed by 3 bases and J by 2 bases, leaving 9 bases between them. Germline V gives CDR1 SEHNR, CDR2 FQNEAQ (reference sequence). The CDR3 covers 14 residues. The CDR3 loop reads CASSFGGATDTQYF. Written as DNA, the CDR3 is TGTGCCAGCAGCTTTGGGGGGGCCACAGATACGCAGTATTTT.

V is TRBV4-1 and J is TRBJ1-2, with D hard to call. CDR1 MGHRA and CDR2 YSYEKL come from the germline V gene. CDR3 length equals 17 residues. The V end lost 4 bases, the J end lost 4 bases, and 22 bases lay between the germline ends. CDR3 in amino acids: CASSRLLGPAESYGYTF. In DNA form, the CDR3 reads TGCGCCAGCAGCCGACTACTTGGGCCGGCTGAATCCTATGGCTACACCTTC.

Of note for this clone: At one end the junction does not follow the germline gene, possibly because of a read error. Different DNA sequences within this sample yield the same CDR3. The chain joins TRBV30 to TRBJ1-1; D possibly corresponds to TRBD1 (6 bases). Germline V gene sequence: CDR1 GTSNPN, CDR2 SVGIG (reference sequence). This CDR3 region has 13 residues. CDR3 sequence reads: CAQRGGMNTEAFF. The CDR3 nucleotides read TGTGCCCAGAGGGGGGGGATGAACACCGAAGCTTTCTTT.